These 26 T cell receptor beta chains came from one sample sequenced in a study of CD8+CD57+ T cells in acquired aplastic anemia. The template used for profiling TCR beta VDJ and CDR3 was genomic DNA. TCRdb re-called the reads with MiXCR, one entry per CDR3 protein. The table lists about 190,000 distinct CDR3 sequences, 40% to 55% of them singletons. Patients selected for sequencing had displayed CD8+CD57+ cell expansion by flow cytometry. The sample was sorted CD4+, CD8+, or CD8+CD57+ T cells (not recorded which) from PBMCs. The receptors come from a human donor with aplastic anemia.

This chain links TRBV2 with TRBJ2-7; TRBD1 matches at 7 bases. CDR1 and CDR2 (germline): SNHLY, FYNNEI. The CDR3 is 14 amino acids. J gave up 3 bases and V 5 bases, and 7 bases lay outside the gene matches. The CDR3 is CASSRGGGSYEQYF. The CDR3 nucleotides read TGTGCCAGCAGTAGAGGGGGCGGAAGCTACGAGCAGTACTTC.

This clonotype was counted at least ten times. The V call is TRBV7-3, the J call TRBJ2-3, with 8 bases fitting TRBD2. The CDR3 extends over 19 amino acids. J was trimmed by 4 bases and V by 1 base; bases with no gene match: 16. Germline V gives CDR1 SGHTA, CDR2 FQGTGA. CDR3 sequence reads: CASSLRSGPAGVGSDTQYF. The DNA for the CDR3 is TGTGCCAGCAGCTTAAGATCGGGGCCAGCGGGAGTCGGGTCAGATACGCAGTATTTT. Variable domain in full (rest from reference TRBV7-3 and TRBJ2-3): GAGVSQTPSNKVTEKGKYVELRCDPISGHTALYWYRQSLGQGPEFLIYFQGTGAADDSGLPNDRFFAVRPEGSVSTLKIQRTERGDSAVYLCASSLRSGPAGVGSDTQYFGPGTRLTVL.

This chain uses TRBV20-1 with TRBJ2-7; TRBD2 matches at 10 bases. Germline V lookup: CDR1 DFQATT, CDR2 SNEGSKA (reference sequence). The CDR3 spans 17 residues. V lost 1 base, J lost 2 bases, and 11 bases stayed unmatched. CDR3 amino acids: CSARGRDVAGGAYEQYF. Written as DNA, the CDR3 is TGCAGTGCTAGAGGCCGGGACGTAGCGGGAGGAGCCTACGAGCAGTACTTC.

This clonotype was detected only a few times. The chain combines TRBV19 with TRBJ2-7, with D possibly matching TRBD2 (7 bases). The CDR3 is 13 residues long. The germline V and J ends were trimmed by 6 bases and 5 bases, with 14 bases remaining between them. Germline values: CDR1 LNHDA, CDR2 SQIVND (reference sequence). The CDR3: CASSGGRWNEQYF. CDR3 nucleotide sequence: TGTGCCAGTAGCGGGGGGCGCTGGAACGAGCAGTACTTC.

In its sample, this clonotype was seen many times. The CDR3 is CASSLEPETQYF. The CDR3 DNA reads TGTGCCAGCAGCTTGGAGCCAGAGACCCAGTACTTC. The rearrangement uses TRBV5-6 and TRBJ2-5; D gene ambiguous. V gave up 0 bases and J gave up 4 bases, with 4 bases separating them. The V gene's germline CDR1 is SGHDT and CDR2 YYEEEE. The CDR3 is made up of 12 amino acids.

The V gene is TRBV19, the J gene TRBJ2-5; a possible D gene is TRBD2 (6 bases). There are 12 residues in the CDR3. The V end lost 3 bases, the J end lost 4 bases, and 6 bases lay between the germline ends. Looked up from germline, CDR1 is LNHDA and CDR2 is SQIVND (reference sequence). CDR3 residues: CASSMGGETQYF. The CDR3 nucleotides are TGTGCCAGTAGTATGGGGGGAGAGACCCAGTACTTC.

CDR3 protein: CASSEYYRAHEQYF. DNA for the CDR3: TGTGCCAGCAGTGAGTATTACAGGGCCCACGAGCAGTACTTC. The chain carries TRBV6-1 and TRBJ2-7; possibly TRBD1 for D (6 bases). V was cut by 3 bases and J by 5 bases, with 14 bases left in between. Germline V gene sequence: CDR1 MNHNS, CDR2 SASEGT. The CDR3 loop spans 14 amino acids.

CDR3 DNA: TGTGCCAGCAGCGATTTTGGGGGGAGTGAAAAACTGTTTTTT. Translating it yields CASSDFGGSEKLFF. This chain connects TRBV7-9 to TRBJ1-4; TRBD1 might be the D (5 bases). Deletions cut 5 bases from V and 7 bases from J, with 14 bases between. The CDR3 contains 14 residues. Germline V lookup: CDR1 SEHNR, CDR2 FQNEAQ (reference sequence).

V is TRBV6-5 and J is TRBJ2-7; a possible D gene is TRBD2 (6 bases). This CDR3 is built from 15 residues. Trimming cost V 3 bases and J 2 bases, with 14 bases left between them. Per germline, CDR1 MNHEY and CDR2 SVGAGI. The CDR3 reads CASSYLDGTAYEQYF. The CDR3 DNA reads TGTGCCAGCAGTTATTTGGACGGGACTGCCTACGAGCAGTACTTC.

This chain connects TRBV29-1 to TRBJ2-1, with D uncertain. The V end lost 2 bases, the J end lost 2 bases, and 7 bases lay between the germline ends. Germline V CDR1 and CDR2: SQVTM, ANQGSEA. This CDR3 contains 13 residues. The CDR3 bases are TGCAGCGTTGAAACATGGCCCTACAATGAGCAGTTCTTC. Its translation: CSVETWPYNEQFF.

The chain employs TRBV9 and TRBJ1-3; weak D call: TRBD1 (6 bases). The V end lost 2 bases, the J end lost 0 bases, and 12 bases lay between the germline ends. CDR3 size: 16 residues. The germline CDR1 and CDR2 sequences are SGDLS and YYNGEE. The CDR3 nucleotides read TGTGCCAGCAGCGTCGCGGACAGAGGCTCTGGAAACACCATATATTTT. It encodes CASSVADRGSGNTIYF. Full variable domain (remainder filled in from reference TRBV9 and TRBJ1-3): DSGVTQTPKHLITATGQRVTLRCSPRSGDLSVYWYQQSLDQGLQFLIQYYNGEERAKGNILERFSAQQFPDLHSELNLSSLELGDSALYFCASSVADRGSGNTIYFGEGSWLTVV.

This clonotype was seen a few times. The chain is built from TRBV20-1 and TRBJ1-1; D is perhaps TRBD1 (6 bases). Germline CDR1 is DFQATT and CDR2 is SNEGSKA (reference sequence). The CDR3 consists of 14 residues. Deletions cut 3 bases from V and 4 bases from J, with 15 bases between. CDR3 DNA: TGCAGTGCTAGCTTTGAAGGGGACATCACTGAAGCTTTCTTT. This gives the protein CSASFEGDITEAFF.

A note on this clonotype: An end of the junction does not agree with germline; a read error may underlie this. The chain couples TRBV12-3 or TRBV12-4 to TRBJ2-7, with 7 positions matching TRBD2. The CDR3 spans 15 residues. Here the CDR3 reads CASRAQVGGSFEQYF. The DNA of the CDR3 is TGTGCCAGCAGGGCCCAGGTGGGGGGGTCCTTCGAGCAGTACTTC.

The V gene is TRBV25-1, the J gene TRBJ2-1, with TRBD2 identical over 9 bases. Germline V CDR1 and CDR2: MGHDK, SYGVNS. CDR3 length: 17 residues. After removal of 4 bases from V and 0 bases from J, the junction contained 7 bases not matched to a gene. CDR3 nucleotide sequence: TGTGCCAGCAGTGTCTCTAGCGGGGCGAGCTCCTACAATGAGCAGTTCTTC. It encodes CASSVSSGASSYNEQFF.

This clonotype was picked up many times. The gene calls are TRBV9 and TRBJ1-2, with TRBD1 matching 7 bases. The length of the CDR3 is 16 residues. The germline CDR1 and CDR2 sequences are SGDLS and YYNGEE. V lost 2 bases to trimming and J lost 0 bases; unmatched junction nucleotides: 7. The CDR3 loop is CASSVGSTGSNYGYTF. The CDR3 DNA follows: TGTGCCAGCAGCGTTGGGTCGACAGGGTCTAACTATGGCTACACCTTC. The entire variable domain, with the rest obtained from reference TRBV9 and TRBJ1-2, is as follows: DSGVTQTPKHLITATGQRVTLRCSPRSGDLSVYWYQQSLDQGLQFLIQYYNGEERAKGNILERFSAQQFPDLHSELNLSSLELGDSALYFCASSVGSTGSNYGYTFGSGTRLTVV.

In its sample, this clonotype was seen once. The junction shows a germline mismatch at one end, possibly a read error. The chain links TRBV10-2 to TRBJ2-2; 9 bases match TRBD2. Germline V CDR1 and CDR2: WSHSY, SAAADI. CDR3 length equals 15 residues. The CDR3 region is CASSGGGGATEELFF. The CDR3 region has the DNA TGCGCCAGCAGTGGGGGCGGGGGGGCTACCGAGGAGCTGTTTTTT.

This clonotype has only a few counts. The V gene is TRBV7-9, the J gene TRBJ1-2; D possibly corresponds to TRBD1 (5 bases). V was cut by 1 base and J by 8 bases, with 8 bases left in between. This CDR3 has 12 residues. The germline gives CDR1 SEHNR, CDR2 FQNEAQ (reference sequence). CDR3 residues: CASSLGGDGYTF. The CDR3 nucleotides read TGTGCCAGCAGCTTAGGGGGGGACGGCTACACCTTC.

In regard to this clonotype: Being one base from a much bigger clone, this may be a read error. Lacking the conserved final phenylalanine or tryptophan, this CDR3 likely reflects a read error. The rearrangement links TRBV6-1 to TRBJ1-1; D remains ambiguous. The CDR3 consists of 14 residues. The germline V gene has CDR1 MNHNS and CDR2 SASEGT. The V gene lost 6 bases and the J gene lost 4 bases, with 15 bases spanning the gap. The CDR3 sequence: CASSRDYQITEAFL. The CDR3 coding sequence is TGTGCCAGCAGCCGTGATTATCAGATCACTGAAGCTTTCCTT.

This clonotype was detected ten times or more. The V gene is TRBV5-1, the J gene TRBJ1-2, with no clear D. This CDR3 has 12 amino acids. From germline, CDR1 is SGHRS and CDR2 YFSETQ. V was shortened by 0 bases and J by 8 bases, with 8 bases between the two germline ends. CDR3 region: CASSLVRGGYTF. CDR3 coding DNA: TGCGCCAGCAGCTTGGTTCGGGGAGGCTACACCTTC.

The CDR3 here is CATSREQAAGVDTQYF. The DNA for the CDR3 is TGTGCCACCAGCAGAGAGCAAGCAGCGGGGGTCGATACGCAGTATTTT. This sequence joins TRBV15 and TRBJ2-3, with TRBD2 identical over 8 bases. After removal of 0 bases from V and 6 bases from J, the junction contained 8 bases not matched to a gene. Germline V gene lookup returns CDR1 LNHNV and CDR2 YYDKDF (reference sequence). The CDR3 has 16 residues.

The sample holds many counts of this clonotype. The V and J genes are TRBV12-3 or TRBV12-4 and TRBJ2-7, with 7 bases aligning to TRBD1. This CDR3 is built from 12 residues. With 4 bases clipped from V and 7 bases from J, the junction kept 4 bases outside the gene matches. CDR3 DNA sequence: TGTGCCAGCAGTTCAACAGGGGTGGAGCAGTACTTC. It codes for CASSSTGVEQYF.

To note about this clonotype: This clone may be a read error of a much larger clone one base away. The chain carries TRBV9 and TRBJ1-1; D is possibly TRBD1 (6 bases). Per germline, CDR1 SGDLS and CDR2 YYNGEE. The V and J ends lost 5 bases and 3 bases respectively, with 17 bases between them. CDR3 size: 15 residues. CDR3 nucleotides: TGTGCCAGCAGTTCTAGAGGGGGGGCTTACACTGAAGCTTTCTTT. It codes for CASSSRGGAYTEAFF.

J is TRBJ1-1 and V is TRBV3-1; D is unresolved. CDR3 length: 13 amino acids. The germline V gene encodes CDR1 LGHDT and CDR2 YNNKEL (reference sequence). V lost 0 bases, J lost 6 bases, and 8 bases lay in between. DNA for the CDR3: TGTGCCAGCAGCCAAGATTCAGGAGCTGAAGCTTTCTTT. Translation: CASSQDSGAEAFF.

The rearrangement links TRBV24-1 to TRBJ1-1; D is uncertain. The V end was cut by 3 bases, the J end by 10 bases, with 8 bases between. The CDR3 consists of 11 residues. Germline values: CDR1 KGHDR, CDR2 SFDVKD. The CDR3 bases are TGTGCCACCAGTGATCCGCTGACAGCTTTCTTT. This sequence encodes CATSDPLTAFF.

The V gene is TRBV15, the J gene TRBJ1-6; D is unclear. The germline V and J ends were trimmed by 0 bases and 9 bases, with 9 bases remaining between them. CDR1 is LNHNV, CDR2 YYDKDF, per germline (reference sequence). This CDR3 has 14 residues. The DNA for the CDR3 is TGTGCCACCAGCAGAGATCCGGGTACTTCACCCCTCCACTTT. Protein sequence: CATSRDPGTSPLHF.

In this sample, this clonotype turned up many times. The gene calls are TRBV9 and TRBJ1-6; TRBD1 is a possible D gene (5 bases). There are 14 residues in the CDR3. V lost 2 bases, J lost 7 bases, and 10 bases lay in between. The V gene's germline CDR1 is SGDLS and CDR2 YYNGEE. CDR3 amino acids: CASSVKGRNSPLHF. CDR3 DNA: TGTGCCAGCAGCGTGAAGGGGCGGAATTCACCCCTCCACTTT. The complete variable domain, with remaining parts taken from reference TRBV9 and TRBJ1-6, reads DSGVTQTPKHLITATGQRVTLRCSPRSGDLSVYWYQQSLDQGLQFLIQYYNGEERAKGNILERFSAQQFPDLHSELNLSSLELGDSALYFCASSVKGRNSPLHFGNGTRLTVT.